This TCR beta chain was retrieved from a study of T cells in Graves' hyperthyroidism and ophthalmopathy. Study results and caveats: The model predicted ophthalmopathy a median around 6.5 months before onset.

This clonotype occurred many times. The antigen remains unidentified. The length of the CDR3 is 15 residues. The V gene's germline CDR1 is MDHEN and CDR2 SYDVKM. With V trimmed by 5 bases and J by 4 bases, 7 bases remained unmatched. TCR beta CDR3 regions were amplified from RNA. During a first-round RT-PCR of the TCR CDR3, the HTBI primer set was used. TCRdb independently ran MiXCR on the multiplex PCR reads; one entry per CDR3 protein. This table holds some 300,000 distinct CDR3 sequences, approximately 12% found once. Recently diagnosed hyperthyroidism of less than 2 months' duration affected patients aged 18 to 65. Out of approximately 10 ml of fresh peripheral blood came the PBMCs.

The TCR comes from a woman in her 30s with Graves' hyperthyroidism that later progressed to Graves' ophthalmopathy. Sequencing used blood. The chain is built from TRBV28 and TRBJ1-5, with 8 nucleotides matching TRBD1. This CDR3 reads CASSRTGGTNQPQHF. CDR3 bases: TGTGCCAGCAGTCGAACAGGGGGTACAAATCAGCCCCAGCATTTT.